What follows is one T cell receptor beta chain and its context. This clonotype occurred many times. It lacks a known antigen. The record has no base qualities; no much larger clone is one base away. The source of the sample is a study of spatial heterogeneity in lung cancer (dated by TCRdb to between 2018 and 2021). Background for the entire study: Beta-chain transcripts were consistently detected in greater numbers than alpha-chain transcripts, which likely reflects a higher abundance of beta-chain transcripts. In the raw uncorrected reads, each unique combination of TCR and UMI appeared more than ten times on average. In non-small cell lung cancer, the study made a quantitative comparison of TCR alpha and beta repertoires among multiple tumor regions, matched nontumor lung and blood. Both alpha and beta chains were TCR-sequenced in samples taken at surgery, namely 220 tumor regions, around 64 matched nontumor lung samples and 55 to 60 PBMC samples. The study linked features of the TCR repertoire to counts of nonsynonymous mutations, which were determined by whole-exome sequencing of tumor tissue.

The CDR3 runs 14 residues from the cysteine to the phenylalanine. Only the CDR3 DNA stays, 42 bases, in frame from base 1. The germline V gene sets CDR1 to SGDLS and CDR2 to YYNGEE. Here V drops 6 bases and J drops 3 bases, and the junction holds 2 bases not matched to any gene. Findings and caveats that apply to the study as a whole: Confirming at a functional level the hypothesis that regional TCRs recognize regional mutations was considered to require additional single-cell paired TCR alpha and beta sequencing. Ubiquitous expanded tumor TCRs were detected in blood more often at tumor resection than at routine follow-up.

Library prep was done by 5' RACE. TCRdb lists the instrument as NextSeq 500. In the TCR library protocol, a unique molecular identifier was attached to each TCR cDNA molecule so that PCR and sequencing errors could be corrected. Per the authors' processing: TCR identification, UMI-based error correction and CDR3 extraction were performed with Decombinator tools. TCRs above a frequency of 2 per 1,000, corresponding to the top 1% of the tumor frequency distribution, were defined as expanded. Renyi diversity was computed with the R vegan package after each repertoire had been subsampled 100 times to 5,000 TCRs. CDR3 similarity networks were constructed using string-kernel similarity of amino acid triplets, with links drawn between CDR3s whose pairwise similarity was above 0.82. TCRdb reprocessed the public reads (quality trimming at Q25 with fastp, clone calling with MiXCR) and kept in-frame beta chains. Rows are combined by CDR3 protein, so each entry shows the most common genes and DNA. The V and J calls, along with clone size, are taken from TCRdb and not from the paper's own processing. The sample yields around 63,000 distinct CDR3 sequences; around 8.4% were counted once. Around 15% of the sample is in the top ten clones.

The time point label for this specimen denotes: sample taken at primary tumor resection. TCR sequencing used whole RNA extracted from tumor and nontumor lung tissue, or from cryopreserved PBMC samples, without cell sorting. Samples were obtained from 65 to 90 patients with early-stage, untreated non-small cell lung cancer from the lung TRACERx cohort. A patient was chosen for TCR sequencing only when enough RNA was available from at least two tumor regions. The rearrangement joined TRBV9 to TRBJ2-3, with 12 central nucleotides matching TRBD2. The receptor comes from a female donor with early-stage non-small cell lung cancer. Material: PBMCs, obtained at surgery. The DNA sequence is as follows: TGTGCCAGCAACCTAGCGGGGGGGACAGATACGCAGTATTTT. This is translated as CASNLAGGTDTQYF.